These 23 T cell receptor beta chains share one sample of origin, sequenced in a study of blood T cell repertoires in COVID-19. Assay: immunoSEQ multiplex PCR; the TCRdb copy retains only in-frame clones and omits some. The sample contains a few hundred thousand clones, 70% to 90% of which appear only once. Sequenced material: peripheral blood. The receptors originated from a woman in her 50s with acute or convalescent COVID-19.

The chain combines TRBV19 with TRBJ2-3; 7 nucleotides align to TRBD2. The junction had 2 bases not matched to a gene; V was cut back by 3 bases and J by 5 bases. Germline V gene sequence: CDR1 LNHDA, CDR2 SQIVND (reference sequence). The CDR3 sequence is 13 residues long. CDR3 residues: CASSMASGDTQYF. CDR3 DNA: TGTGCCAGTAGTATGGCTAGCGGAGATACGCAGTATTTT.

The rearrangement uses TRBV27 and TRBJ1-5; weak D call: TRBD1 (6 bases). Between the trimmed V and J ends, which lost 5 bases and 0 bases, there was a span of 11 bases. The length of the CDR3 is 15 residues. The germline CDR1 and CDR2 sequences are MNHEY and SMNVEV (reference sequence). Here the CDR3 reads CASSPWTVSNQPQHF. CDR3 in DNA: TGTGCCAGCAGTCCCTGGACAGTTAGCAATCAGCCCCAGCATTTT.

The CDR3 sequence: CASSSQWANTGELFF. The CDR3 DNA reads TGTGCCAGCAGCTCACAGTGGGCTAACACCGGGGAGCTGTTTTTT. The chain combines TRBV28 with TRBJ2-2, with D hard to call. This CDR3 is built from 15 residues. Trimming removed 6 bases from V and 2 bases from J, with 13 bases in between. Germline loops: CDR1 MDHEN, CDR2 SYDVKM.

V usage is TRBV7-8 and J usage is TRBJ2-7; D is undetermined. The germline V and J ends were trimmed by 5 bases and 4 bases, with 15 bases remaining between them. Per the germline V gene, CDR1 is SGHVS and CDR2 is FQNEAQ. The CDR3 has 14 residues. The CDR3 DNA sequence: TGTGCCAGCAGCCTAGACGAGAACAGTTACGAGCAGTACTTC. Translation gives CASSLDENSYEQYF.

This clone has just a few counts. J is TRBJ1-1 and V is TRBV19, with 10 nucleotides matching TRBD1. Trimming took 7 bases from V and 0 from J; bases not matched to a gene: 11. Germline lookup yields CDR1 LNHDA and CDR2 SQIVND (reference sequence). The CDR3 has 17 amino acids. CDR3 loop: CASKNRDRGVMNTEAFF. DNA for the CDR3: TGTGCCAGTAAGAATCGGGACAGGGGTGTCATGAACACTGAAGCTTTCTTT.

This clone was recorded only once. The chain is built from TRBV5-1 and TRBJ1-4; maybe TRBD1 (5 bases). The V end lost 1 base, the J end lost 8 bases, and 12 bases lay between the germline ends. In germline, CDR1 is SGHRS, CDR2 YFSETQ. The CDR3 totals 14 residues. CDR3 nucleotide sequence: TGCGCCAGCAGCTTGCGGGGGATGGAGGAAAAACTGTTTTTT. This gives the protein CASSLRGMEEKLFF.

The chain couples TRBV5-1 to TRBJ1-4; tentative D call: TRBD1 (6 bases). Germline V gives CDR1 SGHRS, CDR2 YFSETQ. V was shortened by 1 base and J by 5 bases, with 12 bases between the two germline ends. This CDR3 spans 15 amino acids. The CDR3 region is CASSLSRGQNEKLFF. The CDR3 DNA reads TGCGCCAGCAGCTTGTCCAGGGGCCAAAATGAAAAACTGTTTTTT.

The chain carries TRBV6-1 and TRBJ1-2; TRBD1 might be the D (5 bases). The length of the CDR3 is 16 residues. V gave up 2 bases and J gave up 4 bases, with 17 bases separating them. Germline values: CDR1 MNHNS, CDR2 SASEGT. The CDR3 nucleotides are TGTGCCAGCAGTGAAAGGGCGGGCAGGGAGGGCTATGGCTACACCTTC. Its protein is CASSERAGREGYGYTF.

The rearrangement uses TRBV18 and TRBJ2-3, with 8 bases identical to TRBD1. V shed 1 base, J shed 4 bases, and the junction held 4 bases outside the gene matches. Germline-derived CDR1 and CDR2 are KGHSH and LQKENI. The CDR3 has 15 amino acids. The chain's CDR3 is CASSPRTGTADTQYF. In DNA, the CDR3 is TGTGCCAGCTCACCACGGACAGGGACCGCAGATACGCAGTATTTT.

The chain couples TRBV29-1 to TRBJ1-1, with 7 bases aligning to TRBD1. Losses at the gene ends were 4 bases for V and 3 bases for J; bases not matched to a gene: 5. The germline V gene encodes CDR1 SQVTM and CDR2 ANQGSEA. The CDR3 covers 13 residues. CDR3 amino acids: CSVVPGGYTEAFF. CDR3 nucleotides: TGCAGCGTTGTCCCAGGGGGGTACACTGAAGCTTTCTTT.

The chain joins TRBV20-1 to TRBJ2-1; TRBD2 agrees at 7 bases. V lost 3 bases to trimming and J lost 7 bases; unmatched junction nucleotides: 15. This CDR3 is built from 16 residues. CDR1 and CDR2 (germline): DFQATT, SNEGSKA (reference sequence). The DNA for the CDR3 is TGCAGTGCTAGTCAGGCTTGGGGGGAGGGAGCTAATGAGCAGTTCTTC. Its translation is CSASQAWGEGANEQFF.

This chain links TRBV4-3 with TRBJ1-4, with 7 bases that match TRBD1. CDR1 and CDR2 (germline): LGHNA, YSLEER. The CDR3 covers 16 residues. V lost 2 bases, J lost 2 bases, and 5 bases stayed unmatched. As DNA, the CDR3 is TGCGCCAGCAGCCAACGGGACAGCTCGACTAATGAAAAACTGTTTTTT. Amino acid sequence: CASSQRDSSTNEKLFF.

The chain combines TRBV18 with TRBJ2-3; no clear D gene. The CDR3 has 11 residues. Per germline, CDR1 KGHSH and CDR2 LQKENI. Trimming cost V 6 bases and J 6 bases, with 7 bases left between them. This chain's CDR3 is CASSSSDTQYF. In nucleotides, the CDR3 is TGTGCCAGCTCGTCGAGTGATACGCAGTATTTT.

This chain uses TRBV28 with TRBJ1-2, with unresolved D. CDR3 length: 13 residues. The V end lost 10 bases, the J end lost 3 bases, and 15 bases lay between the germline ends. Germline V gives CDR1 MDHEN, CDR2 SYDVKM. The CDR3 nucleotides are TGTGCCACTTTACAGCGGGGAGACTATGGCTACACCTTC. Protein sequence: CATLQRGDYGYTF.

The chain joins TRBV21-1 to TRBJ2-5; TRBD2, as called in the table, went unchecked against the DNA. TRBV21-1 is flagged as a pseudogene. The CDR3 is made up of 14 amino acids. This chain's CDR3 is CASSKREEQETQYF. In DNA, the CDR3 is TGTGCCAGCAGCAAACGAGAAGAACAAGAGACCCAGTACTTC.

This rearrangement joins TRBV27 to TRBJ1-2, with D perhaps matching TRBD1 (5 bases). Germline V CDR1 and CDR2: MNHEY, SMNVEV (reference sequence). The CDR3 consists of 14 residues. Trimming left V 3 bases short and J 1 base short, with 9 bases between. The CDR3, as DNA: TGTGCCAGCAGTTTCGGGGGTAGTAACTATGGCTACACCTTC. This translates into CASSFGGSNYGYTF.

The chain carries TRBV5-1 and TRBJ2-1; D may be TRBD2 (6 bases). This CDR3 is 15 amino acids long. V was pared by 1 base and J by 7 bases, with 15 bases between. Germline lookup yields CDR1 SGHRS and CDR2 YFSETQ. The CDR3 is CASSLRRADWNEQFF. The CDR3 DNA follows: TGCGCCAGCAGCTTGAGGAGGGCCGATTGGAATGAGCAGTTCTTC.

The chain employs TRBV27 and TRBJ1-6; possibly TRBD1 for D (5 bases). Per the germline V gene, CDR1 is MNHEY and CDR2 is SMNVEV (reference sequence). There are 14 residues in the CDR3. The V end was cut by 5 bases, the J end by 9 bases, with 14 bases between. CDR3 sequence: CASSPPGVRSPLHF. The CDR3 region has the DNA TGTGCCAGCAGTCCTCCGGGGGTTCGTTCACCCCTCCACTTT.

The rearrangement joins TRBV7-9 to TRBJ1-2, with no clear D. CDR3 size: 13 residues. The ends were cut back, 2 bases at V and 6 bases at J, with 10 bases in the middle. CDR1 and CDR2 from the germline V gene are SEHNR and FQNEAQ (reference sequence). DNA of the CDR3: TGTGCCAGCAGCTTAACGCCCCAGGATGGCTACACCTTC. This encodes CASSLTPQDGYTF.

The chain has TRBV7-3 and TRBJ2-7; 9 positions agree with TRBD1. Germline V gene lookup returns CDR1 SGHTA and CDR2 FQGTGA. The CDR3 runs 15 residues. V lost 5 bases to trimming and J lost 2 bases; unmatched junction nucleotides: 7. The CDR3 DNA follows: TGTGCCAGCAGCCTTGGGACAGGGATCACCTACGAGCAGTACTTC. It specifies CASSLGTGITYEQYF.

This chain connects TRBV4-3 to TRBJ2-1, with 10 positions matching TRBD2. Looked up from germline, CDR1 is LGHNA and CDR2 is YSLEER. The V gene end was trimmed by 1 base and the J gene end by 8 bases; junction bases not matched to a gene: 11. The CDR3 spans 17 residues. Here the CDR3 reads CASSQVISGRPSDEQFF. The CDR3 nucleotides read TGCGCCAGCAGCCAAGTAATTAGCGGGAGGCCCAGCGATGAGCAGTTCTTC.

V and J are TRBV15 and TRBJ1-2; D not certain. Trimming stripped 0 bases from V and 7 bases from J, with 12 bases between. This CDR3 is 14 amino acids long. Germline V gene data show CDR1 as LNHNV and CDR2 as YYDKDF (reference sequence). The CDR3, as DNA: TGTGCCACCAGCAGAGATCGAACTTCCCCTGGCTACACCTTC. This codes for CATSRDRTSPGYTF.

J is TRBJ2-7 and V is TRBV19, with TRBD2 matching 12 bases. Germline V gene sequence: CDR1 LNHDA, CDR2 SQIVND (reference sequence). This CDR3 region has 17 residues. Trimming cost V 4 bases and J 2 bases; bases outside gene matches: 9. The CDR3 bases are TGTGCCAGTAGTACCCACTGGACTAGCGGGGTCACCTACGAGCAGTACTTC. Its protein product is CASSTHWTSGVTYEQYF.